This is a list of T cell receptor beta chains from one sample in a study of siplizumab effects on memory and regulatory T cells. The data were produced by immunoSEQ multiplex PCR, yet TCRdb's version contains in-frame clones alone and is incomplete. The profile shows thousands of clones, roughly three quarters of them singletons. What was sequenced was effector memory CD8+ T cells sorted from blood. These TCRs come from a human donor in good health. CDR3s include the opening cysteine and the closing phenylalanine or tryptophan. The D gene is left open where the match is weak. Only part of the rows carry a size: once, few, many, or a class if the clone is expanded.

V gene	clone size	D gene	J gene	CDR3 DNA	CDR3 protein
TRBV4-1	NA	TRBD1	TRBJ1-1	TGCGCCAGCAGCCAGCAGGGGGCAAACACTGAAGCTTTCTTT	CASSQQGANTEAFF
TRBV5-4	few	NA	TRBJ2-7	TGTGCCAGCAGCCCCCGGGGCAGCTACGAGCAGTACTTC	CASSPRGSYEQYF
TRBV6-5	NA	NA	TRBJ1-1	TGTGCCAGCAGTGAATCTGGGGGGAACACTGAAGCTTTCTTT	CASSESGGNTEAFF
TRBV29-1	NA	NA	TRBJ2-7	TGCAGCGTTGAAGACCAGGATTCCTACGAGCAGTACTTC	CSVEDQDSYEQYF
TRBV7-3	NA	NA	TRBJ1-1	TGTGCCAGCAGCTTATTCGACGACACTGAAGCTTTCTTT	CASSLFDDTEAFF
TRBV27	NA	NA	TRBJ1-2	TGTGCCAGCAGCCCAGGGTTGTTTGGCTATGGCTACACCTTC	CASSPGLFGYGYTF
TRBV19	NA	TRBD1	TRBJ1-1	TGTGCCAGTAAAACAGGGGGATTTCCTGAAGCTTTCTTT	CASKTGGFPEAFF
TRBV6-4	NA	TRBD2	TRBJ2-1	TGTGCCAGCAGTGATGGCGGGGGCTCCTACAATGAGCAGTTCTTC	CASSDGGGSYNEQFF
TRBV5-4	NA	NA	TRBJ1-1	TGTGCCAGCAGCTTGGGACAACCATTACGGAACACTGAAGCTTTCTTT	CASSLGQPLRNTEAFF
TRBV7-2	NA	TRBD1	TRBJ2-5	TGTGCCAGCAGCCCTACGTCAGGGACAGGGGGCGAGACCCAGTACTTC	CASSPTSGTGGETQYF
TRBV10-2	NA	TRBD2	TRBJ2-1	TGCGCCACCACGCCGGGACTAGCGGGCAATGAGCAGTTCTTC	CATTPGLAGNEQFF
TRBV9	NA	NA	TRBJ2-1	TGTGCCAGCAGCGTAGCCGGTGGGGGGTACAATGAGCAGTTCTTC	CASSVAGGGYNEQFF
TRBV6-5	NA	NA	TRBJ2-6	TGTGCCAGCGGGACATCTGGGGCCAACGTCCTGACTTTC	CASGTSGANVLTF
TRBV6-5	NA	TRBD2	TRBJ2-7	TGTGCCAGCAGTGACCGGACTAGCTACTACGAGCAGTACTTC	CASSDRTSYYEQYF
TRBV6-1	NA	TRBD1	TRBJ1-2	TGTGCCAGCAGTGGGACCGGGACAGCCTATGGCTACACCTTC	CASSGTGTAYGYTF
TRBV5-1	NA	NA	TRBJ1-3	TGCGCCAGCAGCTTGGTCCCCGGGGACACCATATATTTT	CASSLVPGDTIYF
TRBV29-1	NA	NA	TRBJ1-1	TGCAGCGTTCAAGGTGGGGCCCTCTTCTCGAACACTGAAGCTTTCTTT	CSVQGGALFSNTEAFF
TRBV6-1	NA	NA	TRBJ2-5	TGTGCCAGCAGTGAAGACGCGAGGGTGGGGAGGAGGGAGACCCAGTACTTC	CASSEDARVGRRETQYF
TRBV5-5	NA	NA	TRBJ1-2	TGTGCCAGCAGCTTGGTTACAGCTTCCTATGGCTACACCTTC	CASSLVTASYGYTF
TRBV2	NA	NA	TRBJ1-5	TGTGCCAGCAGTGCAGACAATCAGCCCCAGCATTTT	CASSADNQPQHF
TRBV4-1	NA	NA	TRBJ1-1	TGCGCCAGCAGCCAAGATCATGGGGGTGTAAACACTGAAGCTTTCTTT	CASSQDHGGVNTEAFF
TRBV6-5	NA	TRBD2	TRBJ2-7	TGTGCCAGCAGTGCTAGCGGGGAGGGTAACGAGCAGTACTTC	CASSASGEGNEQYF
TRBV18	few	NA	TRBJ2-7	TGTGCCAGCTCACCGGGGACGAGCTACGAGCAGTACTTC	CASSPGTSYEQYF
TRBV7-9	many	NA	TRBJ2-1	TGTGCCAGCAGCCGCGGACTACGCGAGCAGTTCTTC	CASSRGLREQFF
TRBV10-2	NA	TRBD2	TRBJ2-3	TGCGCCAGCAGAAGCGGGGCTGGGGATACGCAGTATTTT	CASRSGAGDTQYF
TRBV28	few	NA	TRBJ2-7	TGTGCCAGCAGTTTGGGGATGGGCTACGAGCAGTACTTC	CASSLGMGYEQYF
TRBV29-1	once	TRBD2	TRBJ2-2	TGCAGCGCAGATATAGCGGGAGGAAGGACCGGGGAGCTGTTTTTT	CSADIAGGRTGELFF
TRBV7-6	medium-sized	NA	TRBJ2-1	TGTGCCAGCAGCTTCGGGTCCGGCCCCTACAATGAGCAGTTCTTC	CASSFGSGPYNEQFF
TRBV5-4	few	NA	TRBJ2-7	TGTGCCAGCAGCTTGTTCCCGGGACATATCTACGAGCAGTACTTC	CASSLFPGHIYEQYF
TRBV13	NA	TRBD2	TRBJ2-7	TGTGCCAGCAGAGAACGGACTAGCGGGAGGCGGGAGCAGTACTTC	CASRERTSGRREQYF
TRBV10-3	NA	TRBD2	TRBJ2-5	TGTGCCATCAGTGAGGGGACTGGGACTAGCGGGGAGACCCAGTACTTC	CAISEGTGTSGETQYF
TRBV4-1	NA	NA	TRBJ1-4	TGCGCCAGCAGCCAAGACCCCCTTCTGGGTGAAAAACTGTTTTTT	CASSQDPLLGEKLFF
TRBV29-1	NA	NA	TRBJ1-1	TGCAGCGTTGAGTTTTGGGGCCCTGGGACGGGGGGGCACACTGAAGCTTTCTTT	CSVEFWGPGTGGHTEAFF
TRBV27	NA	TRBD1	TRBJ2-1	TGTGCCAGCAGTTTATGGCAGGGGGCTGAGCAGTTCTTC	CASSLWQGAEQFF
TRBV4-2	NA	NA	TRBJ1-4	TGTGCCAGCAGCCTAGGTCGTAGTCCAACTAATGAAAAACTGTTTTTT	CASSLGRSPTNEKLFF
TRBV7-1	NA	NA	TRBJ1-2	TGTGCCAGCAGCTTAACAGGGCCCTATGGCTACACCTTC	CASSLTGPYGYTF
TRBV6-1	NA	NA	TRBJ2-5	TGTGCCAGCAGTGAATTACAGGGTGGGCAAGAGACCCAGTACTTC	CASSELQGGQETQYF
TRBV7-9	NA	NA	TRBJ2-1	TGTGCCAGCAGCTTTACAGGCCCCTACAATGAGCAGTTCTTC	CASSFTGPYNEQFF
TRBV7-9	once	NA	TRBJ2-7	TGTGCCAGCAGCTTAGTAACGGGGGTCGGCGAGCAGTACTTC	CASSLVTGVGEQYF
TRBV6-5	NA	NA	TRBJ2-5	TGTGCCAGCATCTCAAAGGAGACCCAGTACTTC	CASISKETQYF
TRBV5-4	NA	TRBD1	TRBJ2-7	TGTGCCAGCAGCTCGCAGGGGGCGCGGGAGCAGTACTTC	CASSSQGAREQYF
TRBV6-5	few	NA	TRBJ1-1	TGTGCCAGCAGTGAAGGTCAGGGGAACACTGAAGCTTTCTTT	CASSEGQGNTEAFF
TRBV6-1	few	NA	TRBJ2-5	TGTGCCAGCAGTGAAACCGTGGCAGACCTGCCGGAGACCCAGTACTTC	CASSETVADLPETQYF
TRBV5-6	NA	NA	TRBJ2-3	TGTGCCAGCAGCTTGGGGACTAGATGGAGTAGGGGGGCAGATACGCAGTATTTT	CASSLGTRWSRGADTQYF
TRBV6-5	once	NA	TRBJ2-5	TGTGCCAGCAGTCTAATAGGGTTTGGAGAGACCCAGTACTTC	CASSLIGFGETQYF
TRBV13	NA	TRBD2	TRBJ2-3	TGTGCCAGCAGCGTGGGACTAGCGGACACAGATACGCAGTATTTT	CASSVGLADTDTQYF
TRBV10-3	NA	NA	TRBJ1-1	TGTGCCATCACGGACAGGAACACTGAAGCTTTCTTT	CAITDRNTEAFF
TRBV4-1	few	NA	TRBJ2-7	TGCGCCAGCAGCCAAGATCCAGGGACCTACGAGCAGTACTTC	CASSQDPGTYEQYF
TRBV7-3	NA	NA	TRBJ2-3	TGTGCCAGCAGCTACAGAACCGATACGCAGTATTTT	CASSYRTDTQYF
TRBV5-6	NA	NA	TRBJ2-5	TGTGCCAGCAGCTGGAACAGGGTCGAGACCCAGTACTTC	CASSWNRVETQYF
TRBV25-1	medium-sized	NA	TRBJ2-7	TGTGCCAGCAGTGAAATGGTAGGGAGTAACGAAGAGCAGTACTTC	CASSEMVGSNEEQYF
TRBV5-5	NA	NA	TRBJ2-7	TGTGCCAGCAGCTTGTTCTGGACATCTACTTACGAGCAGTACTTC	CASSLFWTSTYEQYF
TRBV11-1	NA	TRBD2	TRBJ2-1	TGTGCCAGCAGCTCTCCCACCAGCGGGGGTATTGCGGTGTTCTTC	CASSSPTSGGIAVFF